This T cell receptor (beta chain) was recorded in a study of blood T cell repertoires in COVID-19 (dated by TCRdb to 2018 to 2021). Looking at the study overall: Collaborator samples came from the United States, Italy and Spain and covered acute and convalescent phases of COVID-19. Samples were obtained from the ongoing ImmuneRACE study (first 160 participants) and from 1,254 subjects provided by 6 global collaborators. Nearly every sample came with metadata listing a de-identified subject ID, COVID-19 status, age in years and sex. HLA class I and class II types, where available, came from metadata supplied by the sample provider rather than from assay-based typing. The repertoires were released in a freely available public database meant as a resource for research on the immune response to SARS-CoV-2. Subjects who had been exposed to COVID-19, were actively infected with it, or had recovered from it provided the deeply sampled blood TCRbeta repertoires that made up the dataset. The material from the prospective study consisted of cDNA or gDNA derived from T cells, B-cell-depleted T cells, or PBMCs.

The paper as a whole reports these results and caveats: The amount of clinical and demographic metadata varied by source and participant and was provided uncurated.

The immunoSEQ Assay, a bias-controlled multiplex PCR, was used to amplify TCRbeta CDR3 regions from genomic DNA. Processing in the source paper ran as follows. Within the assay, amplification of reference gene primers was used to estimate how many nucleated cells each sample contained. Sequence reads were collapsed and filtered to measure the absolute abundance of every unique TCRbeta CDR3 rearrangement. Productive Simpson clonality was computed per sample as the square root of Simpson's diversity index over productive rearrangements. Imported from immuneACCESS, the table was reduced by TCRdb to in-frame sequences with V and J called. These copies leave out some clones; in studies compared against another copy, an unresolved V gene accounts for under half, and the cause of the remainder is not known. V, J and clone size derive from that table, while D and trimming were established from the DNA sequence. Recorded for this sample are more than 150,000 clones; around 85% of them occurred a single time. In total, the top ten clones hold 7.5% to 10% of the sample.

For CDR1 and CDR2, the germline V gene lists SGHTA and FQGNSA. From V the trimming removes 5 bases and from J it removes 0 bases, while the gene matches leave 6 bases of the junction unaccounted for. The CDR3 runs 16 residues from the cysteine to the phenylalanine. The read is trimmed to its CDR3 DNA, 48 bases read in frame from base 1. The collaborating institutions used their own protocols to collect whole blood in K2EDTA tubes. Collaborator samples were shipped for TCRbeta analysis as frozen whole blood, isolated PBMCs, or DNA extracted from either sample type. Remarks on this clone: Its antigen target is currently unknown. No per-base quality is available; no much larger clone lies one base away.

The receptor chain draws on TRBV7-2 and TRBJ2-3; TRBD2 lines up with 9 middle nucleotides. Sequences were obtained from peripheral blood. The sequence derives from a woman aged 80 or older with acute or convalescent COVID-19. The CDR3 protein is CASSIGLAKSTDTQYF. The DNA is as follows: TGTGCCAGCAGCATCGGACTAGCGAAAAGCACAGATACGCAGTATTTT.